These T cell receptor beta chains were read from a single sample in a study of cytotoxic CD8 clonotypes in ibrutinib-treated CLL. Here immunoSEQ multiplex PCR was the method, and the copy in TCRdb shows in-frame clones only, minus some. The sample includes around 200,000 clones, 75% to 85% of them seen just once. This material consisted of PBMCs, taken after 12 months of ibrutinib treatment. The receptors shown here come from a human donor with chronic lymphocytic leukemia. The CDR3 runs from the conserved cysteine through the conserved F or W. The D gene is left open where the match is weak. Expanded clones are given a class, and other clones once, few, many or no size at all.

abundance,d_gene,j_gene,v_gene,CDR3nt,CDR3aa
NA,TRBD1,TRBJ2-7,TRBV18,TGTGCCAGCTCCCCTGGACAGGGACAATCCTACGAGCAGTACTTC,CASSPGQGQSYEQYF
once,NA,TRBJ2-5,TRBV27,TGTGCCAGCAGTTTGGGCGTGCAGCCGCAAGAGACCCAGTACTTC,CASSLGVQPQETQYF
NA,NA,TRBJ1-2,TRBV30,TGTGCCTGGAGTCAGAACTATGGCTACACCTTC,CAWSQNYGYTF
NA,NA,TRBJ1-2,TRBV6-1,TGTGCCAGCAGTGAAGGAGGGGGACACCTCTATGGCTACACCTTC,CASSEGGGHLYGYTF
NA,TRBD2,TRBJ2-5,TRBV29-1,TGCAGCGTTCGGGGGGGAGGAGAGACCCAGTACTTC,CSVRGGGETQYF
NA,NA,TRBJ1-2,TRBV6-6,TGTGCCAGCAGTTACACCGGGGGTAACTATGGCTACACCTTC,CASSYTGGNYGYTF
once,NA,TRBJ1-4,TRBV2,TGTGCCAGCAGTGTTTCACGGACTAATGAAAAACTGTTTTTT,CASSVSRTNEKLFF
NA,NA,TRBJ1-2,TRBV7-9,TGTGCCAGCAGCAGCGGGACTAACTATGGCTACACCTTC,CASSSGTNYGYTF
NA,TRBD1,TRBJ2-7,TRBV28,TGTGCCAGCAGGGGGACAGGGGGGACCGGCGAGCAGTACTTC,CASRGTGGTGEQYF
NA,NA,TRBJ2-7,TRBV10-3,TGTGCCATCAGTGAGCCCGACTCATACGAGCAGTACTTC,CAISEPDSYEQYF
NA,TRBD1,TRBJ1-2,TRBV20-1,TGCAGTGCGCAACAGGGGCCCGGCTACACCTTC,CSAQQGPGYTF
NA,TRBD2,TRBJ2-7,TRBV6-1,TGTGCCACCCGGGAGGGGTACGAGCAGTACTTC,CATREGYEQYF
NA,NA,TRBJ1-2,TRBV5-1,TGCGCCAGCAGCTTGGTATCCGGCCTGGAGGCTTATGGCTACACCTTC,CASSLVSGLEAYGYTF
NA,NA,TRBJ1-5,TRBV9,TGTGCCAGCAGCGTAGGCAGCAATCAGCCCCAGCATTTT,CASSVGSNQPQHF
few,NA,TRBJ1-5,TRBV27,TGTGCCAGCAGTTTAAGAGGCAATCAGCCCCAGCATTTT,CASSLRGNQPQHF
NA,TRBD1,TRBJ1-1,TRBV19,TGTGCCAGTACTTCCAATTCACAGGGGAACGCTGAAGCTTTCTTT,CASTSNSQGNAEAFF
NA,NA,TRBJ2-1,TRBV9,TGTGCCAGCAGCGTAGGGAGGGACATAGACAATGAGCAGTTCTTC,CASSVGRDIDNEQFF
NA,NA,TRBJ2-4,TRBV28,TGTGCCAGCAGGGGAGTCGGGAACATTCAGTACTTC,CASRGVGNIQYF
NA,NA,TRBJ1-2,TRBV7-9,TGTGCCAGCAGCTTTTTTCGAGAGGGCTACACCTTC,CASSFFREGYTF
NA,NA,TRBJ1-1,TRBV11-1,TGTGCCAGCAGCTCCCCCGGGGGTCGGGGGAACACTGAAGCTTTCTTT,CASSSPGGRGNTEAFF
NA,TRBD1,TRBJ1-1,TRBV28,TGTGCCAGCGGCATACCAGGCAGGGGGCTAATGAACACTGAAGCTTTCTTT,CASGIPGRGLMNTEAFF
NA,TRBD2,TRBJ2-3,TRBV19,TGTGCCAGTTCCCCAGCGGGGGGATCGGATACGCAGTATTTT,CASSPAGGSDTQYF
NA,NA,TRBJ2-1,TRBV11-3,TGTGCCAGCAGCAACCAATACAATGAGCAGTTCTTC,CASSNQYNEQFF
NA,TRBD1,TRBJ1-1,TRBV5-1,TGCGCCAGCATCCTCGGGACAGGGGACACTGAAGCTTTCTTT,CASILGTGDTEAFF
NA,TRBD1,TRBJ1-1,TRBV19,TGTGCCAGTAGTTTTACAGGGGGCCCCAACACTGAAGCTTTCTTT,CASSFTGGPNTEAFF
NA,NA,TRBJ2-1,TRBV7-8,TGTGCCAGCTTATCATCCGGGAGGGGGCCCTCCTACAATGAGCAGTTCTTC,CASLSSGRGPSYNEQFF
NA,NA,TRBJ2-7,TRBV19,TGTGCCAGTAGTTTTAGAACTTCCTACGAGCAGTACTTC,CASSFRTSYEQYF
NA,NA,TRBJ1-1,TRBV2,TGTGCCAGCAGGGCTGGGCTATACATGAACACTGAAGCTTTCTTT,CASRAGLYMNTEAFF
NA,NA,TRBJ2-7,TRBV5-4,TGTGCCAGCAGCTTGGGGCTGGGTACTATATACGAGCAGTACTTC,CASSLGLGTIYEQYF
NA,NA,TRBJ2-2,TRBV7-6,TGTGCCAGCAGCCCGACCTCCCGGACAGACGTCGCGAACACCGGGGAGCTGTTTTTT,CASSPTSRTDVANTGELFF
few,NA,TRBJ2-3,TRBV29-1,TGCAGCTCCACAGGGTCGGGGACAGATACGCAGTATTTT,CSSTGSGTDTQYF
NA,NA,TRBJ2-1,TRBV2,TGTGCCAGCAGTGTTCAGGAAGAATGGGGCTACGATGAGCAGTTCTTC,CASSVQEEWGYDEQFF
once,TRBD1,TRBJ2-7,TRBV18,TGTGCCAGCTCATCCCAATCAGGGGGCGTCTACGAGCAGTACTTC,CASSSQSGGVYEQYF
NA,TRBD2,TRBJ2-2,TRBV27,TGTGCCAGCAGTTTATTCTCGGGAGGTGACACCGGGGAGCTGTTTTTT,CASSLFSGGDTGELFF
once,TRBD2,TRBJ2-1,TRBV9,TGTGCCAGCAGCGTTACGGCTAGCGGGAGCTACAATGAGCAGTTCTTC,CASSVTASGSYNEQFF
few,TRBD1,TRBJ1-6,TRBV6-4,TGTGCCAGCAGGGCTAAAGGGACAGTGGAATCACCCCTCCACTTT,CASRAKGTVESPLHF
NA,TRBD2,TRBJ2-3,TRBV4-1,TGCGCCAGCAGCCTTAGCGGGGACACAGATACGCAGTATTTT,CASSLSGDTDTQYF
NA,NA,TRBJ2-7,TRBV28,TGTGCCAGCAGTTTTCCGACCGATAGCGGCATGAACTACGAGCAGTACTTC,CASSFPTDSGMNYEQYF
once,NA,TRBJ2-7,TRBV19,TGTGCCAGTAGTGCTGAACCCTACGAGCAGTACTTC,CASSAEPYEQYF
NA,NA,TRBJ1-5,TRBV30,TGTGCCTGGAGCCAGACAGGTACTCAGCCCCAGCATTTT,CAWSQTGTQPQHF
NA,NA,TRBJ2-4,TRBV28,TGTGCCAGCAGTTTTCAGGGAAGGGCCAAAAACATTCAGTACTTC,CASSFQGRAKNIQYF
NA,TRBD2,TRBJ2-5,TRBV4-1,TGCGCCAGCAGCCAAGATCCCCAGCGGGGGGCCCCAGGGGCCCAGTACTTC,CASSQDPQRGAPGAQYF
NA,TRBD1,TRBJ2-1,TRBV5-4,TGTGCCAGCAGCTTGCCCTCGAGGGGGCGCCCCAATGAGCAGTTCTTC,CASSLPSRGRPNEQFF
NA,TRBD2,TRBJ2-1,TRBV10-3,TGTGCCATCAGAGGAAGCAGCGGGAGGGCCGGGAATGAGCAGTTCTTC,CAIRGSSGRAGNEQFF
NA,NA,TRBJ1-1,TRBV4-1,TGCGCCAGCAGCCAAGTTGTGGGTATGAACACTGAAGCTTTCTTT,CASSQVVGMNTEAFF
once,TRBD1,TRBJ2-2,TRBV25-1,TGTGCCAGCAGTGAAACAGGGGCGAACACCGGGGAGCTGTTTTTT,CASSETGANTGELFF
NA,NA,TRBJ2-7,TRBV7-9,TGTGCCAGCAGCCCAACAGGGAGTTCCTACGAGCAGTACTTC,CASSPTGSSYEQYF
NA,NA,TRBJ2-2,TRBV6-5,TGTGCCAGCAGAAGACAGGACCCCACCGGGGAGCTGTTTTTT,CASRRQDPTGELFF
NA,TRBD2,TRBJ2-1,TRBV9,TGTGCCAGCGATAGCGGGGGGAACAATGAGCAGTTCTTC,CASDSGGNNEQFF
NA,NA,TRBJ2-1,TRBV29-1,TGCAGCGTTGGCGGACAGCAATACAATGAGCAGTTCTTC,CSVGGQQYNEQFF
NA,NA,TRBJ1-1,TRBV27,TGTGCCAGCAGTTTATCTGGGGTCGACACTGAAGCTTTCTTT,CASSLSGVDTEAFF
NA,TRBD1,TRBJ2-2,TRBV10-3,TGTGCCATCAGAGCGGGACAGGGGCATTCGAACACCGGGGAGCTGTTTTTT,CAIRAGQGHSNTGELFF
NA,TRBD1,TRBJ1-1,TRBV11-2,TGTGCCAGCAGCTTTAGACAGGGCGCTGAAGCTTTCTTT,CASSFRQGAEAFF
NA,NA,TRBJ1-5,TRBV28,TGTGCCAGCAGTTGGGGGACGGGCAATCAGCCCCAGCATTTT,CASSWGTGNQPQHF
NA,NA,TRBJ2-3,TRBV19,TGTGCCAGTAGTATTTACACAGGGAAAGATACGCAGTATTTT,CASSIYTGKDTQYF
NA,NA,TRBJ2-7,TRBV7-2,TGTGCCAGCAGCGCCCAACCCCGGGACGAGCAGTACTTC,CASSAQPRDEQYF